The source of this T cell receptor beta chain is a study of human T cells and chemical hapten exposure. The CDR3 is 15 residues long. V dropped 3 bases and J dropped 2; count of bases not matched to a gene: 6. The V gene's germline CDR1 is MDHEN and CDR2 SYDVKM. Time point: patch test 1, 2 weeks after DPC sensitization. Documented treatment: therapeutic diphenylcyclopropenone sensitization with weekly scalp DPC. The library put unique molecular identifiers onto individual cDNA molecules. TCRdb analysed the RACE reads with MiXCR anew, one entry per CDR3 protein. Among 370,000 or so distinct CDR3 sequences listed, approximately 5% were seen once.

The sequenced sample was whole blood, obtained in connection with sensitization to the hapten diphenylcyclopropenone (DPC). The V gene is TRBV28, the J gene TRBJ2-7; 8 bases map to TRBD1. The sequence was collected from a woman in her fifties or sixties with alopecia areata. Some clones in this sample may be carry-over from other donors' samples. CDR3: CASSFGAGGTYEQYF. The CDR3 bases are TGTGCCAGCAGTTTTGGGGCAGGGGGCACCTACGAGCAGTACTTC.